This TCR beta chain is drawn from a study of T-cell memory formation after mild COVID-19 (dated by TCRdb to 2020 to 2023). For the wider study: TCR sequence clusters from the two donors were largely donor specific. T-cell clones expanding and contracting after mild COVID-19 in two donors were tracked by longitudinal TCRalpha and TCRbeta repertoire sequencing. The cohort comprised two young, previously healthy adult volunteers, one female and one male. Broader findings and caveats from the paper: Contracting CD4+ clones turned up mainly in the CM and EM memory subsets, whereas EMRA was where CD8+ clones were enriched. Only two mild cases were covered by the study, and larger cohorts that include severe cases with pre-infection samples were considered necessary. Some responding clones were found in pre-infection memory, which suggests that pre-existing cross-reactive memory T cells took part in the SARS-CoV-2 response. Balanced CD4/CD8 phenotypes were observed for clones contracting from day 15 to 85, whereas a bias towards CD4+ was observed for a second wave of clones expanding from day 15 to 37. SARS-CoV-2 specificity was not confirmed for the second-wave clones peaking on day 37.

Ficoll-Paque density gradient centrifugation was the method used to isolate PBMCs. The germline V gene provides CDR1 SGHTA and CDR2 FQGNSA. Counted from cysteine to phenylalanine, this CDR3 has 16 amino acids. Solely the CDR3 DNA is kept, with 48 bases framed from the first base. Trimming accounts for 3 bases at V and 4 bases at J, while the number of junction bases matched to no gene is 12. The instrument was an Illumina NovaSeq 6000. TCRalpha and TCRbeta cDNA libraries were constructed by 5'RACE with constant-segment primers, with sample barcodes and unique molecular identifiers being introduced. RNA was extracted from every sample with Trizol reagent. Library amplification was performed in two PCR steps, and a second sample barcode and Illumina TruSeq adapters were introduced in the second step. Libraries were sequenced on an Illumina NovaSeq with 2 x 150 bp paired-end reads. The authors processed their data as follows. The reads were demultiplexed and collapsed into UMI-guided consensus sequences using migec v1.2.7. With mixcr v2.1.11, UMI consensuses were aligned to TRA and TRB V and J templates and assembled into clonotypes. A clonotype was counted as expanded or contracted only when both edgeR and NoisET called the clonotype significant, with the noise models trained on biological replicates. edgeR calls used a false discovery rate-adjusted p below 0.01 and a log2 fold-change threshold of 1. As an exploratory analysis of dynamics, PCA with hierarchical clustering was applied to max-normalized trajectories of the 1000 most abundant clonotypes. Each responding clone was given a CD4 or CD8 phenotype based on the CD4+ and CD8+ repertoires, which had been sequenced separately. The public reads were quality trimmed at Q25 with fastp and then assembled into clones with MiXCR by TCRdb, keeping productive beta chains. Every entry covers one CDR3 protein and lists the most common genes and DNA from its rows. The V and J calls, along with clone size, are taken from TCRdb and not from the paper's own processing. The sample records about 210,000 distinct CDR3 sequences, 27% of which are singletons. In total, the top ten clones hold 11% of the sample.

The sample holds a few counts of this clonotype. Its antigen specificity is not known. The record has no base qualities; no much larger clone is one base away. The rearrangement joined TRBV7-2 to TRBJ2-7; the central 7 bases match TRBD2. The sample taken for sequencing was PBMCs or a T cell subset sorted from them (not recorded which). This TCR was recovered from an adult woman who had mild COVID-19 (a few samples of this study predate the infection). The sample titles of this study are shuffled in the database, so cell type and time point are left out; the donor was told from shared clones. The nucleotide sequence reads TGTGCCAGCAGCTTTTCTCTAGCGGCACAAACATACGAGCAGTACTTC. Its protein product is CASSFSLAAQTYEQYF.